The T cell receptor (beta chain) under discussion was sequenced for a study of tumor-infiltrating lymphocytes in primary liver carcinoma. Germline DNA was extracted alongside blood RNA, which was obtained from unsorted whole blood. From 400 to 500 ng total RNA, TCR beta cDNA was generated with a primer in the constant region. Employing slightly modified ARM-PCR, three nested multiplex PCR rounds were run, and these gave rise to the TCR beta libraries. Forward primers for TRBV1-TRBV30 and a C-beta reverse primer served the first two PCR rounds, at roughly 10 cycles each. In TCRdb, the multiplex PCR reads were re-called with MiXCR into one record per CDR3 protein. The sample lists hundreds of thousands of distinct CDR3 sequences, 58% occurring once. V gave up 2 bases and J gave up 8 bases; unmatched junction bases: 4. This CDR3 has 15 amino acids. Germline-derived CDR1 and CDR2 are SGHAT and FQNNGV.

This clonotype has a count of ten or more. This rearrangement joins TRBV11-2 to TRBJ2-1, with TRBD2 identical over 12 bases. Sequencing was carried out using peripheral blood. The TCR sequence derives from a woman younger than 45 with primary liver carcinoma and hepatitis B virus infection. The CDR3 bases are TGTGCCAGCAGCTTAAGACTAGCGGGAGATTATGAGCAGTTCTTC. This gives the protein CASSLRLAGDYEQFF.